There are many counts of the clone carrying this T cell receptor beta chain. Its antigen is currently unknown. These data are taken from a study of T-cell memory formation after mild COVID-19. Points from the study as a whole: Shrinking CD4+ clones were chiefly CM and EM; CD8+ ones were chiefly EMRA.

TCRdb ran MiXCR on the 5' RACE reads and lists one entry per CDR3 protein. The table includes fewer than 75,000 distinct CDR3 sequences, 9% to 15% detected once. This sequence was found in a man between 18 and 29 years old who had mild COVID-19 (a few samples of this study predate the infection). Cell type and time point are not known. Sequenced sample: PBMCs or a T cell subset sorted from them (not recorded which).

The CDR3 nucleotides are TGTGCCAGCAGCTGGGGAACCCCCTATAATTCACCCCTCCACTTT. Its protein is CASSWGTPYNSPLHF. This chain joins TRBV5-6 and TRBJ1-6; D remains unclear. Trimming took off 3 bases at V and 2 bases at J, with 9 bases between the two ends. The CDR3 extends over 15 amino acids. CDR1 and CDR2 (germline): SGHDT, YYEEEE.